Presented here are 7 T cell receptor beta chains from one specimen sequenced in a study of T cell responses to AZD1222 COVID-19 vaccine. Method: immunoSEQ multiplex PCR; TCRdb's copy keeps in-frame clones and lacks some. The sample shows 100,000 or so clones, about 93% of them seen only once. The input for sequencing was peripheral blood, taken on day 0 of AZD1222 vaccination. The source of these receptors is an adult in good health.

This CDR3 is CASSQEASAPYEQYF. The CDR3 region has the DNA TGTGCCAGCAGCCAAGAGGCTAGCGCTCCCTACGAGCAGTACTTC. V and J are TRBV4-2 and TRBJ2-7, with D maybe TRBD2 (6 bases). With 0 bases removed from V and 2 bases from J, the gap between germline ends came to 11 bases. The V gene's germline CDR1 is LGHNA and CDR2 YNFKEQ. The CDR3 is 15 residues long.

This clone turned up a few times. The V and J genes are TRBV3-1 (or the pseudogene TRBV3-2) and TRBJ1-5; no definite D call. Per germline, CDR1 LGHDT and CDR2 YNNKEL (reference sequence). CDR3 length: 15 residues. With 1 base removed from V and 2 bases from J, the gap between germline ends came to 9 bases. CDR3 amino acids: CASSQGHAGNQPQHF. The CDR3 bases are TGTGCCAGCAGCCAAGGGCACGCTGGCAATCAGCCCCAGCATTTT.

The chain recombines TRBV9 with TRBJ2-1, with D possibly being TRBD1 (7 bases). The CDR3 runs to 14 residues. V was pared by 7 bases and J by 8 bases, with 19 bases between. Germline CDR1 reads SGDLS; CDR2 reads YYNGEE. CDR3 nucleotide sequence: TGTGCCAGCCAAACAGGGGACTCCCCCCATGAGCAGTTCTTC. It is translated as CASQTGDSPHEQFF.

This chain joins TRBV19 and TRBJ1-5; D is perhaps TRBD1 (6 bases). V dropped 6 bases and J dropped 0 bases, with 18 bases sitting between them. The CDR3 is 17 amino acids. Germline V lookup: CDR1 LNHDA, CDR2 SQIVND (reference sequence). CDR3 sequence (DNA): TGTGCCAGTAGGCGACAGGCCGAACTGGATAGCAATCAGCCCCAGCATTTT. Its translation is CASRRQAELDSNQPQHF.

The chain is built from TRBV7-3 and TRBJ2-3, with D tentatively TRBD2 (5 bases). The germline V gene has CDR1 SGHTA and CDR2 FQGTGA. V was shortened by 4 bases and J by 7 bases, with 6 bases between the two germline ends. The CDR3 is made up of 11 amino acids. The DNA for the CDR3 is TGTGCCAGCAGCTCGGGGAATACGCAGTATTTT. Translated, it gives CASSSGNTQYF.

The genes are TRBV6-5 and TRBJ1-2, with D unclear. This CDR3 has 11 residues. Germline V gene lookup returns CDR1 MNHEY and CDR2 SVGAGI. V was shortened by 8 bases and J by 10 bases, with 14 bases between the two germline ends. The CDR3: CASRNRDIYTF. The CDR3 coding sequence is TGTGCCAGCCGGAACCGCGATATCTACACCTTC.

This chain connects TRBV18 to TRBJ1-4, with a tentative D call TRBD1 (5 bases). The CDR3 is 14 residues long. CDR1 and CDR2 from the germline V gene are KGHSH and LQKENI. V was trimmed by 3 bases and J by 8 bases, leaving 13 bases between them. CDR3 sequence reads: CASSPQGSNEKLFF. CDR3 bases: TGTGCCAGCTCACCGCAGGGAAGTAACGAAAAACTGTTTTTT.